The 20 T cell receptor beta chains below all came from one sample that was sequenced in a study of cytomegalovirus exposure and HLA in healthy donors. Researchers ran the PCR with 60 Vbeta and 13 Jbeta primers. The assay was immunoSEQ multiplex PCR, and TCRdb's table has in-frame clones only and misses some. This table holds about 85,000 clones, around 77% found once. The sequencing input was PBMCs. The receptor set was obtained from a boy aged 5-17 years in good health and CMV-seronegative.

The genes are TRBV6-5 and TRBJ2-7; TRBD1 matches at 8 bases. The J segment lost 3 bases and the V segment lost 6 bases, leaving 10 bases of the junction unmatched. Germline CDR1 MNHEY, CDR2 SVGAGI. The CDR3 loop spans 15 amino acids. CDR3 protein: CASRNAGGVSYEQYF. The CDR3 DNA reads as TGTGCCAGCAGAAATGCAGGGGGCGTCAGCTACGAGCAGTACTTC.

The J gene is TRBJ1-2, the V gene TRBV6-1; 8 positions match TRBD1. V gave up 8 bases and J gave up 4 bases; unmatched junction bases: 12. Germline assignment: CDR1 MNHNS and CDR2 SASEGT. CDR3 size: 15 residues. The CDR3 sequence is CASRAITGGFYGYTF. As DNA, the CDR3 is TGTGCCAGCCGGGCCATTACAGGGGGGTTCTATGGCTACACCTTC.

The V call is TRBV6-1, the J call TRBJ1-2; D gene uncertain. The CDR3 runs to 13 residues. Germline assignment: CDR1 MNHNS and CDR2 SASEGT. V lost 2 bases and J lost 10, with 14 bases in between. CDR3 in DNA: TGTGCCAGCAGTGAAATTGGGCAGGCCCTCTACACCTTC. This codes for CASSEIGQALYTF.

Concerning this clone: A read error may account for a junction end that differs from germline. This chain joins TRBV5-4 and TRBJ2-2; 7 nucleotides line up with TRBD1. Germline loops: CDR1 SGHNT, CDR2 YYREEE (reference sequence). CDR3 length equals 13 residues. DNA for the CDR3: TGTGCCAGCAGCTTATACCCGACAGGGTGGTCTCTTTTT. Its protein is CASSLYPTGWSLF.

The rearrangement joins TRBV6-5 to TRBJ2-5; a weak D match, TRBD1 (6 bases). The CDR3 contains 14 residues. Germline-derived CDR1 and CDR2 are MNHEY and SVGAGI. The ends were cut back, 4 bases at V and 5 bases at J, with 14 bases in the middle. The CDR3 protein is CASSFLRGMETQYF. DNA of the CDR3: TGTGCCAGCAGTTTCCTGAGGGGGATGGAGACCCAGTACTTC.

The V gene is TRBV5-1, the J gene TRBJ1-2, with D unclear. CDR3 size: 14 residues. Germline-derived CDR1 and CDR2 are SGHRS and YFSETQ. V lost 4 bases and J lost 0, with 10 bases in between. CDR3 region: CASSVVSANYGYTF. The CDR3 bases are TGCGCCAGCAGCGTTGTATCGGCTAACTATGGCTACACCTTC.

The V and J genes are TRBV29-1 and TRBJ1-1; no clear D gene. Trimming removed 4 bases at V and 6 bases at J, with 6 bases between. The CDR3 runs to 10 residues. Germline V gene lookup returns CDR1 SQVTM and CDR2 ANQGSEA. CDR3 DNA: TGCAGCGTTGGGCCGCCTGAAGCTTTCTTT. Translating it yields CSVGPPEAFF.

J is TRBJ1-1 and V is TRBV5-4; no reliable D call. Germline CDR1 is SGHNT and CDR2 is YYREEE (reference sequence). The CDR3 totals 13 residues. The V and J ends lost 5 bases and 10 bases respectively, with 18 bases between them. In DNA form, the CDR3 reads TGTGCCAGCAGGGGTCCGGGCCCTGAGGGAGCTTTCTTT. Encoded protein: CASRGPGPEGAFF.

The chain recombines TRBV9 with TRBJ2-1, with TRBD1 identical over 7 bases. The CDR3 is 16 residues long. Germline V gene sequence: CDR1 SGDLS, CDR2 YYNGEE. The V and J ends lost 2 bases and 0 bases, in that order; junction bases with no gene match: 5. CDR3 sequence (DNA): TGTGCCAGCAGCGTTGACAGGGTTCCCTCCTACAATGAGCAGTTCTTC. It codes for CASSVDRVPSYNEQFF. The full variable domain, in which reference TRBV9 and TRBJ2-1 provide the parts outside the CDR3, is DSGVTQTPKHLITATGQRVTLRCSPRSGDLSVYWYQQSLDQGLQFLIQYYNGEERAKGNILERFSAQQFPDLHSELNLSSLELGDSALYFCASSVDRVPSYNEQFFGPGTRLTVL.

This rearrangement joins TRBV28 to TRBJ2-5; D remains unclear. The tail of the sequence fits TRBJ2-7 better, so the J call may be wrong. This CDR3 has 12 residues. Germline CDR1 MDHEN, CDR2 SYDVKM. The CDR3 loop is CASSFIRFEQYF. The CDR3 region has the DNA TGTGCCAGCAGTTTCATCCGGTTCGAGCAGTACTTC.

The chain is built from TRBV30 and TRBJ1-5; 7 bases are shared with TRBD1. V was clipped by 6 bases and J by 2 bases; unmatched bases: 10. The CDR3 totals 15 residues. Germline V gives CDR1 GTSNPN, CDR2 SVGIG (reference sequence). Here the CDR3 DNA reads TGTGCCTGTTCAAGACAGGGCCTGGGCAATCAGCCCCAGCATTTT. This sequence encodes CACSRQGLGNQPQHF.

The J gene is TRBJ2-7, the V gene TRBV10-3, with TRBD1 as a possible D gene (7 bases). CDR1 and CDR2 (germline): ENHRY, SYGVKD. Trimming removed 4 bases from V and 3 bases from J, with 19 bases in between. The CDR3 is made up of 16 amino acids. The CDR3 DNA follows: TGTGCCATCAGTGGTGGGACAGTCACGGAGGGCTACGAGCAGTACTTC. Translated: CAISGGTVTEGYEQYF.

The chain couples TRBV11-1 to TRBJ1-1; no clear D gene. V lost 5 bases, J lost 3 bases, and 13 bases lay in between. Germline V gene data show CDR1 as SGHAT and CDR2 as FQDESV (reference sequence). The CDR3 runs 14 residues. CDR3 amino acids: CASSLILSDTEAFF. The CDR3 bases are TGTGCCAGCAGCCTCATTTTGTCGGACACTGAAGCTTTCTTT. Filled out from reference TRBV11-1 and TRBJ1-1, the complete variable domain reads EAEVAQSPRYKITEKSQAVAFWCDPISGHATLYWYRQILGQGPELLVQFQDESVVDDSQLPKDRFSAERLKGVDSTLKIQPAELGDSAMYLCASSLILSDTEAFFGQGTRLTVV.

The chain combines TRBV12-5 with TRBJ2-7; 7 bases map to TRBD1. The V and J ends lost 3 bases and 3 bases, in that order; junction bases with no gene match: 5. The CDR3 loop spans 14 amino acids. Looked up from germline, CDR1 is LGHNT and CDR2 is FRNRAP. CDR3 nucleotide sequence: TGTGCTAGTGGTTTAGGGGACAGATTCTACGAGCAGTACTTC. Encoded protein: CASGLGDRFYEQYF.

The chain recombines TRBV15 with TRBJ1-2; possibly TRBD1 for D (5 bases). This CDR3 is built from 14 residues. The germline V gene encodes CDR1 LNHNV and CDR2 YYDKDF (reference sequence). The V gene lost 0 bases and the J gene lost 8 bases, with 13 bases spanning the gap. The DNA for the CDR3 is TGTGCCACCAGCAGAGATAAGCGGGGGTGGGGCTACACCTTC. Amino acids: CATSRDKRGWGYTF.

The rearrangement joins TRBV28 to TRBJ1-2; 9 nucleotides match TRBD1. Germline-derived CDR1 and CDR2 are MDHEN and SYDVKM. V lost 4 bases and J lost 4; bases outside the gene matches: 10. There are 16 residues in the CDR3. For the CDR3, the DNA is TGTGCCAGCAGTTCCCCACCGGGACAGGGTTTCTATGGCTACACCTTC. As protein: CASSSPPGQGFYGYTF.

This chain connects TRBV27 to TRBJ2-7; 7 nucleotides line up with TRBD2. The V gene's germline CDR1 is MNHEY and CDR2 SMNVEV (reference sequence). There are 14 residues in the CDR3. V lost 6 bases to trimming and J lost 7 bases; unmatched junction nucleotides: 12. The CDR3 is CASSQLATRGEQYF. DNA for the CDR3: TGTGCCAGCAGCCAACTAGCGACCCGTGGGGAGCAGTACTTC.

The rearrangement uses TRBV28 and TRBJ1-4; 11 nucleotides match TRBD1. Germline CDR1 reads MDHEN; CDR2 reads SYDVKM. With 4 bases clipped from V and 3 bases from J, the junction kept 7 bases outside the gene matches. The CDR3 is 17 amino acids. In DNA form, the CDR3 reads TGTGCCAGCAGTTCCAAGGGACAGGGGGTGTCTAATGAAAAACTGTTTTTT. Protein: CASSSKGQGVSNEKLFF.

This rearrangement joins TRBV6-5 to TRBJ2-7; D possibly corresponds to TRBD2 (5 bases). From germline, CDR1 is MNHEY and CDR2 SVGAGI. V lost 6 bases and J 3 bases, leaving 15 bases between the germline ends. The CDR3 runs to 14 residues. CDR3 DNA sequence: TGTGCCAGCAGACCTAGCTGGGATCACTACGAGCAGTACTTC. It encodes CASRPSWDHYEQYF.

This clone occurred a few times. In nucleotides, the CDR3 is TGTGCCAGCAGCGACCAGGGTTCCTATAATTCACCCCTCCACTTT. Translation gives CASSDQGSYNSPLHF. This chain uses TRBV2 with TRBJ1-6; D might be TRBD1 (5 bases). This CDR3 region has 15 residues. The germline V gene has CDR1 SNHLY and CDR2 FYNNEI. The V end was cut by 6 bases, the J end by 1 base, with 10 bases between.